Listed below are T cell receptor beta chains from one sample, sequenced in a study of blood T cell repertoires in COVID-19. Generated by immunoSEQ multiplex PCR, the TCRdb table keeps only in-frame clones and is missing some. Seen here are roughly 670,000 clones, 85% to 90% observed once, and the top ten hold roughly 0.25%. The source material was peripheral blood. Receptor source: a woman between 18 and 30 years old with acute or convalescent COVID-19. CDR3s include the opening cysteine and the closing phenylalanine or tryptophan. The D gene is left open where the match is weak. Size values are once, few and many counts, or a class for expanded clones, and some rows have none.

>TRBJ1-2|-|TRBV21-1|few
TGTGCCAGCAGCAAAGCGCGGGGGAATACTAACTATGGCTACACCTTC
CASSKARGNTNYGYTF
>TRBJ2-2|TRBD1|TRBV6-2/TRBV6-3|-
TGTGCCAGCACCCCCGGGACAGGGGTTCCCGGGGAGCTGTTTTTT
CASTPGTGVPGELFF
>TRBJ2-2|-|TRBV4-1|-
TGCGCCAGCAAAAGTGGATACAGTAACACCGGGGAGCTGTTTTTT
CASKSGYSNTGELFF
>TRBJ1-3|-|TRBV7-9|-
TGTGCCAGCAGCTTAGACGAGAACACCATATATTTT
CASSLDENTIYF
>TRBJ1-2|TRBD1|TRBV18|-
TGTGCCAGCTCACCGGGACAGGGGGCTTACTATGGCTACACCTTC
CASSPGQGAYYGYTF
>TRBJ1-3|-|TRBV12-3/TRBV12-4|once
TGTGCCAGCAGTCCGAACACTGGAAACACCATATATTTT
CASSPNTGNTIYF
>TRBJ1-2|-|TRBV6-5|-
TGTGCCAGCAGCCACCGAGAGGTCGCCTATGGCTACACCTTC
CASSHREVAYGYTF
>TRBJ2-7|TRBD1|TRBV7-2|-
TGTGCCAGCAGCCCTACAGGGGTCCGCTACGAGCAGTACTTC
CASSPTGVRYEQYF
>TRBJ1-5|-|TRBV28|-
TGTGCCAGCCAGGGGCAACCTCATCAGCCCCAGCATTTT
CASQGQPHQPQHF
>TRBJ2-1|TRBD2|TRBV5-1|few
TGCGCCAGCAGTGGAGCGGGGTCAGCCATATACAATGAGCAGTTCTTC
CASSGAGSAIYNEQFF
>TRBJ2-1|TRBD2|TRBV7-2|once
TGTGCCAGCAGCTTAACTAGCGGGGGGCAGGGGGAGCAGTTCTTC
CASSLTSGGQGEQFF
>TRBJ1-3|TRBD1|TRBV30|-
TGTGCCGGAAGGGACAGGGCGTCAACTGGAAACACCATATATTTT
CAGRDRASTGNTIYF
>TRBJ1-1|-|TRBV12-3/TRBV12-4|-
TGTGCCAGCAGTTTGGGGGCCGCCACTGAAGCTTTCTTT
CASSLGAATEAFF
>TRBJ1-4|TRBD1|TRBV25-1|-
TGTGCCAGCAGTGTGCCAGGGGGAAATGAAAAACTGTTTTTT
CASSVPGGNEKLFF
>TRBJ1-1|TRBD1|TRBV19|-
TGTGCCAGTAACAGGGGCAGGGGGCAGGGCACTGAAGCTTTCTTT
CASNRGRGQGTEAFF
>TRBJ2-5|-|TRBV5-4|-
TGTGCCAGCAGCTTGGCCGGGGTTAGGTACCAAGAGACCCAGTACTTC
CASSLAGVRYQETQYF
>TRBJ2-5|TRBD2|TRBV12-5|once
TGTGCTAGTGGTTTAGGACTAGCGGGGGGGGCAGAGACCCAGTACTTC
CASGLGLAGGAETQYF
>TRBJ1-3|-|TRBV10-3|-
TGTGCCATCAAGGACACCAACTCTGGAAACACCATATATTTT
CAIKDTNSGNTIYF
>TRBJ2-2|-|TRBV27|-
TGTGCCAGCACCCGAGGTGCCGGGGAGCTGTTTTTT
CASTRGAGELFF
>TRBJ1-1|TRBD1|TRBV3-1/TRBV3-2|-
TGTGCCAGCAGCCGCAATCACCCGACAGGGGAAGCTTTCTTT
CASSRNHPTGEAFF
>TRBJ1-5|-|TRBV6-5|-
TGTGCCAGCAGTTCCCCGAGACGGGAGGCGGCCCAGCATTTT
CASSSPRREAAQHF
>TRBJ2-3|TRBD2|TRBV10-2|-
TGCGCCAGCGCCAAGACTAGCTTTAGCACAGATACGCAGTATTTT
CASAKTSFSTDTQYF
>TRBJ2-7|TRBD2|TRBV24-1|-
TGTGCCACCAGCACTAGCGGGGGGGCCGACGAGCAGTACTTC
CATSTSGGADEQYF
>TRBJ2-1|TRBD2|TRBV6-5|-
TGTGCCAGCAGTAGCGGGGTCACCTACAATGAGCAGTTCTTC
CASSSGVTYNEQFF
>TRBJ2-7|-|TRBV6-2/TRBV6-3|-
TGTGCCAGCAGTTATCACTCGGGACTTTACTTC
CASSYHSGLYF
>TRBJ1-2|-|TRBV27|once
TGTGCCAGCAGTCCAGGGCCCAACTATGGCTACACCTTC
CASSPGPNYGYTF
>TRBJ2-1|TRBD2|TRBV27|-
TGTGCCAGCAGTCCAGCTTTCTGGATAGCGGGGGCCAATGAGCAGTTCTTC
CASSPAFWIAGANEQFF
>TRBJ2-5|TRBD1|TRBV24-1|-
TGTGCCACCAGTGAGCCAGGGGGCGAGACCCAGTACTTC
CATSEPGGETQYF
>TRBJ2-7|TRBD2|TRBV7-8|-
TGTGCCAGCAGCCGTGGGGCTAGCGGGGCGAGCTCCTACGAGCAGTACTTC
CASSRGASGASSYEQYF